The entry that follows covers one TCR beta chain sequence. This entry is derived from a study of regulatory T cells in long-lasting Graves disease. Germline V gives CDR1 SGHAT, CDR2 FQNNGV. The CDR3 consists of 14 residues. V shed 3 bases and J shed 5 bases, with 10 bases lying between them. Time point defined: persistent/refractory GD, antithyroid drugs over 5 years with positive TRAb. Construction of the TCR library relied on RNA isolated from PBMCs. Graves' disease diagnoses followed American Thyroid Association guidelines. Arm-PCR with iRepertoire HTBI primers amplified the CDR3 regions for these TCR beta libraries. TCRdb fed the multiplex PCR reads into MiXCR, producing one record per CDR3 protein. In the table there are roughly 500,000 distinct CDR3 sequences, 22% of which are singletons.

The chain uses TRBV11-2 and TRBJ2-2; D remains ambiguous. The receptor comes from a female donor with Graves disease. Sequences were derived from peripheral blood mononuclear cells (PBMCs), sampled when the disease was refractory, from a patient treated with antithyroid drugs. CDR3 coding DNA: TGTGCCAGCAGCTTTGGCGAACCAACCGGGGAGCTGTTTTTT. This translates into CASSFGEPTGELFF.